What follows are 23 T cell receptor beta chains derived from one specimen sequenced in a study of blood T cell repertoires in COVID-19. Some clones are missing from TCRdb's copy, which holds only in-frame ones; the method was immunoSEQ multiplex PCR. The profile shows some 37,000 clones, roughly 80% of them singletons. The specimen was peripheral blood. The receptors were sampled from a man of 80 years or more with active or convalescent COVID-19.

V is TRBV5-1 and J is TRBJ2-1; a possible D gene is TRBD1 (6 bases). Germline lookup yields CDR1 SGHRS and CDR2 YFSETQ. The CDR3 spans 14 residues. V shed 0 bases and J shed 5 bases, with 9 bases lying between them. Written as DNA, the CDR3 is TGCGCCAGCAGCTTGGACAGGGCCCACAATGAGCAGTTCTTC. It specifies CASSLDRAHNEQFF.

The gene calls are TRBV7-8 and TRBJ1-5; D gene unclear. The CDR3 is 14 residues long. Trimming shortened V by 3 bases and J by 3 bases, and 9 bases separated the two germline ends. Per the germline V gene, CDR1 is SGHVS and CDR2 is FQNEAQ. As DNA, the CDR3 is TGTGCCAGCAGCTTCGGGTCAGACAATCAGCCCCAGCATTTT. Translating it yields CASSFGSDNQPQHF.

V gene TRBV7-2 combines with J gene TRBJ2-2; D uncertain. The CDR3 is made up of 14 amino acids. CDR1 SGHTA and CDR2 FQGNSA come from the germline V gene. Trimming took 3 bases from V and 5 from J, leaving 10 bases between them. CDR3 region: CASSLPLETGELFF. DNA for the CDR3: TGTGCCAGCAGCTTGCCCTTAGAAACCGGGGAGCTGTTTTTT.

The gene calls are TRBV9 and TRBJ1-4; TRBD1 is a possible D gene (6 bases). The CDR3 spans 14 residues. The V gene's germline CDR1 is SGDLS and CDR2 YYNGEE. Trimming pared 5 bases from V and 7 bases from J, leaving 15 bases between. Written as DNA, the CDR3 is TGTGCCAGCAGTCCCCAGCACAGGGCTGAAAAACTGTTTTTT. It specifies CASSPQHRAEKLFF. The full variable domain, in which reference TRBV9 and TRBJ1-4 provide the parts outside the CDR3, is DSGVTQTPKHLITATGQRVTLRCSPRSGDLSVYWYQQSLDQGLQFLIQYYNGEERAKGNILERFSAQQFPDLHSELNLSSLELGDSALYFCASSPQHRAEKLFFGSGTQLSVL.

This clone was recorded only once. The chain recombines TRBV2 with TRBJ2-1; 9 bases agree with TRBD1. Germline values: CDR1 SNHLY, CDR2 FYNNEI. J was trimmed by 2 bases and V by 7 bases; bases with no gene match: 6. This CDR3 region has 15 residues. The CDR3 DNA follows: TGTGCCAGCACCCCGGACAGGGGCCCCTACAATGAGCAGTTCTTC. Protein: CASTPDRGPYNEQFF.

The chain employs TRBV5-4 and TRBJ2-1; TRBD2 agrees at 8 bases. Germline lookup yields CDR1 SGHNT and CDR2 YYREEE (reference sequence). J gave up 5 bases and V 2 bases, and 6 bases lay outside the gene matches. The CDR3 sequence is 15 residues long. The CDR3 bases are TGTGCCAGCAGCTTCGGGGGGGTTCTCGACAATGAGCAGTTCTTC. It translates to CASSFGGVLDNEQFF.

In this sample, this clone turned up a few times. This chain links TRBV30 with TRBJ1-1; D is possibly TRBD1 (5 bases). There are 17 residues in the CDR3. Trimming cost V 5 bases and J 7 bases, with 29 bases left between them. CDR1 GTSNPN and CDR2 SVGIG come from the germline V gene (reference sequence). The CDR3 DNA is TGTGCCTGGGATCCACAACAACACGGGGGAGGTTGGGGTGAAGCTTTCTTT. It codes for CAWDPQQHGGGWGEAFF.

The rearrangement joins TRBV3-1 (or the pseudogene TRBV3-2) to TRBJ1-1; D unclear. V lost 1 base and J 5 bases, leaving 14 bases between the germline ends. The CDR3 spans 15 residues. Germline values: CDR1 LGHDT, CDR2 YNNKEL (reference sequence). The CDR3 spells CASSQVPGSGTEAFF. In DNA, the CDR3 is TGTGCCAGCAGCCAAGTACCGGGCTCGGGGACTGAAGCTTTCTTT.

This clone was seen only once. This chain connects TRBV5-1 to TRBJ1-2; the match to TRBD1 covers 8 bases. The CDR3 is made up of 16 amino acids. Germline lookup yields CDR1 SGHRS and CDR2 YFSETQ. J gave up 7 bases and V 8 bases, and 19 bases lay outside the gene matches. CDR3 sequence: CASTSSPGGPQGGYTF. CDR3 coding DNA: TGCGCCAGTACATCCTCTCCAGGGGGCCCTCAGGGTGGCTACACCTTC.

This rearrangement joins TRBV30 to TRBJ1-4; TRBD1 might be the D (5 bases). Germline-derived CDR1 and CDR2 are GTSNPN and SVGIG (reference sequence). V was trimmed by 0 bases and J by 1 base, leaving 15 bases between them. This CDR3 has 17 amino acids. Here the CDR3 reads CAWSVEAGPGTNEKLFF. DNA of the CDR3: TGTGCCTGGAGTGTAGAGGCAGGGCCGGGAACTAATGAAAAACTGTTTTTT.

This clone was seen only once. CDR3 in DNA: TGTGCCAGCAGCCACGGACAGGGCCTTAACTATGGCTACACCTTC. Residues: CASSHGQGLNYGYTF. This chain connects TRBV11-2 to TRBJ1-2; 8 bases are a match to TRBD1. Germline trimming cut 5 bases from V and 1 base from J; bases unmatched to any gene: 6. CDR3 length: 15 residues. Per the germline V gene, CDR1 is SGHAT and CDR2 is FQNNGV.

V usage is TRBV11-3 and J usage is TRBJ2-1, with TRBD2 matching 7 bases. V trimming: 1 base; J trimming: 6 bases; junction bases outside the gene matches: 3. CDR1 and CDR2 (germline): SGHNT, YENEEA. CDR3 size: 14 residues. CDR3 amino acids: CASSLVSSGNEQFF. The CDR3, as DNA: TGTGCCAGCAGCTTAGTTTCTAGCGGCAATGAGCAGTTCTTC.

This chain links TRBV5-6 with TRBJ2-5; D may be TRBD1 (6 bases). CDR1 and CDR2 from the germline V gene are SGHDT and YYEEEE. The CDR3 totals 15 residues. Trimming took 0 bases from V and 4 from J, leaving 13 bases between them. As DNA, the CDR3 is TGTGCCAGCAGCTTGGTTGTGGGGGCAGTAGAGACCCAGTACTTC. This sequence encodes CASSLVVGAVETQYF.

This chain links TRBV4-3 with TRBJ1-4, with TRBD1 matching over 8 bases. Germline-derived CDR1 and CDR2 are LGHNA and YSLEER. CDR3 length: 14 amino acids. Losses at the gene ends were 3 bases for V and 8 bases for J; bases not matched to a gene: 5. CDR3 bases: TGCGCCAGCAGCCAGGACAGGGCAGCCGAAAAACTGTTTTTT. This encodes CASSQDRAAEKLFF.

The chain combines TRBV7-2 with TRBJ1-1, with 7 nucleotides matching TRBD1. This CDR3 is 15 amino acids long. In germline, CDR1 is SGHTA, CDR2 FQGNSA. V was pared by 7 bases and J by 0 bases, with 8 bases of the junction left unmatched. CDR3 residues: CASTEQQGMNTEAFF. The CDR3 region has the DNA TGTGCCAGCACCGAGCAACAGGGGATGAACACTGAAGCTTTCTTT.

As DNA, the CDR3 is TGTGCCAGCTCACCCACCCTGGGGCGGGGAGGGTACAATGAGCAGTTCTTC. Amino acids: CASSPTLGRGGYNEQFF. The V call is TRBV18, the J call TRBJ2-1, with 7 positions matching TRBD2. The CDR3 loop spans 17 amino acids. The junction had 12 bases not matched to a gene; V was cut back by 3 bases and J by 4 bases. CDR1 KGHSH and CDR2 LQKENI come from the germline V gene.

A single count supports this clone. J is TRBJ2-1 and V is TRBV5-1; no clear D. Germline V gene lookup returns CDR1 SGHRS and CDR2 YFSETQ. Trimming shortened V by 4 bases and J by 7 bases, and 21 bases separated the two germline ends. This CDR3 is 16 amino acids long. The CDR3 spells CASSRTQFPIGNEQFF. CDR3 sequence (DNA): TGCGCCAGCAGCCGAACACAGTTCCCCATCGGAAATGAGCAGTTCTTC. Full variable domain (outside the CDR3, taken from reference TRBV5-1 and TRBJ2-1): KAGVTQTPRYLIKTRGQQVTLSCSPISGHRSVSWYQQTPGQGLQFLFEYFSETQRNKGNFPGRFSGRQFSNSRSEMNVSTLELGDSALYLCASSRTQFPIGNEQFFGPGTRLTVL.

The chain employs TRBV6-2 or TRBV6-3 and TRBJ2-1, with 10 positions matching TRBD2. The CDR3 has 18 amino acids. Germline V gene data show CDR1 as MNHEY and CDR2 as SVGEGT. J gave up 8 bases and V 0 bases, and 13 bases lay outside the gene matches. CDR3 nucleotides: TGTGCCAGCAGTTACTCGATTACCCAAGCGGGGGGGCCCTATGAGCAGTTCTTC. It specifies CASSYSITQAGGPYEQFF.

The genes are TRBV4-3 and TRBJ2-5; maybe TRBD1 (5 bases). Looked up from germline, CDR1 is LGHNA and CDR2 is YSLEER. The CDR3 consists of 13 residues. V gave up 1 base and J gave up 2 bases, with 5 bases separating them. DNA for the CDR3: TGCGCCAGCAGCCAAGGGACACAAGAGACCCAGTACTTC. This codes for CASSQGTQETQYF.

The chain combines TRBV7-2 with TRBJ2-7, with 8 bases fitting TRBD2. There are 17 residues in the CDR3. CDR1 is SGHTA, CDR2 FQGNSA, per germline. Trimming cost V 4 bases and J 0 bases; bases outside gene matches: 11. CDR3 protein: CASSSRRTSPRSYEQYF. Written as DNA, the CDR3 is TGTGCCAGCAGCTCCCGCCGGACTAGCCCCCGCTCCTACGAGCAGTACTTC. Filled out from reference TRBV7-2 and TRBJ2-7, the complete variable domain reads GAGVSQSPSNKVTEKGKDVELRCDPISGHTALYWYRQSLGQGLEFLIYFQGNSAPDKSGLPSDRFSAERTGGSVSTLTIQRTQQEDSAVYLCASSSRRTSPRSYEQYFGPGTRLTVT.

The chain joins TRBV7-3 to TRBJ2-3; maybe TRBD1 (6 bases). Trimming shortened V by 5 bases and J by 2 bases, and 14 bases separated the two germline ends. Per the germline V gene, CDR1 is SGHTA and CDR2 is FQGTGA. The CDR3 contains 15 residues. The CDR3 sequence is CASSPKTGHTDTQYF. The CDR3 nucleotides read TGTGCCAGCAGCCCCAAGACAGGCCACACAGATACGCAGTATTTT.

The CDR3 sequence is CASSPTRDRGTDTQYF. CDR3 in DNA: TGTGCCAGCAGCCCTACTCGGGACAGGGGGACAGATACGCAGTATTTT. V is TRBV7-2 and J is TRBJ2-3; 11 bases agree with TRBD1. The CDR3 contains 16 residues. The germline gives CDR1 SGHTA, CDR2 FQGNSA. With 5 bases clipped from V and 3 bases from J, the junction kept 7 bases outside the gene matches.

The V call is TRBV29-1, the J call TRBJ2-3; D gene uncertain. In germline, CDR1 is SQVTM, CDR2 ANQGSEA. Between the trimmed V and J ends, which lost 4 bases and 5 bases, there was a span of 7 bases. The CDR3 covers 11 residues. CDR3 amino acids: CSVGPQDTQYF. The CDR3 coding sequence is TGCAGCGTTGGGCCGCAAGATACGCAGTATTTT.